This paragraph reports one T cell receptor beta chain. This record comes from a study of Ad26.COV2.S vaccination and SARS-CoV-2 variants. The repertoire was sequenced with immunoSEQ multiplex PCR; TCRdb's copy has only in-frame clones and lacks some. In the table there are 300,000 to 500,000 clones, 88% of which are singletons. Specified treatment: 19 received Ad26.COV2.S at low or high dose, single or two shots; a few received placebo; per-sample allocation not given. It was on day 63 after the first vaccine or placebo injection that samples were taken. CDR1 and CDR2 (germline): DFQATT, SNEGSKA (reference sequence). V lost 5 bases, J lost 5 bases, and 2 bases stayed unmatched. The length of the CDR3 is 11 residues.

The rearrangement links TRBV20-1 to TRBJ2-5; TRBD2 matches at 7 bases. Here the sequenced sample was peripheral blood, taken in a trial of Ad26.COV2.S vaccine versus placebo. This TCR was recovered from a person between 18 and 65 years old who received the Ad26.COV2.S COVID-19 vaccine or a placebo. CDR3 region: CSALRGETQYF. CDR3 nucleotides: TGCAGTGCTTTGCGGGGGGAGACCCAGTACTTC.